This TCR beta chain was captured by sequencing in a study of T cells in Graves' hyperthyroidism and ophthalmopathy. TCR beta CDR3 sequences were amplified from RNA transcripts. During a first-round RT-PCR of the TCR CDR3, the HTBI primer set was used. TCRdb fed the multiplex PCR reads into MiXCR, producing one record per CDR3 protein. The sample contains approximately 600,000 distinct CDR3 sequences, approximately 15% of which appear only once. On this clonotype itself: A much larger clone differs by one base, so this may be a read error.

The material sequenced was blood. This sequence was found in a woman younger than 45 with Graves' hyperthyroidism that later progressed to Graves' ophthalmopathy.

This CDR3 reads CASSSAGSGTEALF. The CDR3 DNA reads as TGTGCCAGCAGTTCGGCAGGGAGTGGCACTGAAGCTCTCTTT. The rearrangement uses TRBV27 and TRBJ1-1; D might be TRBD1 (5 bases). The germline CDR1 and CDR2 sequences are MNHEY and SMNVEV (reference sequence). The CDR3 is 14 amino acids.